Presented here are 14 T cell receptor beta chains from one specimen sequenced in a study of blood T cell repertoires in COVID-19. Using immunoSEQ multiplex PCR, the repertoire was profiled, and TCRdb retains in-frame clones only, with some absent. The data show 100,000 to 150,000 clones, around 81% seen once. The sequenced material came from peripheral blood. Source of these receptors: a man aged 70-80 years with acute or convalescent COVID-19.

This clone showed up just once. The chain combines TRBV6-5 with TRBJ1-1; 7 bases map to TRBD1. The length of the CDR3 is 15 residues. J gave up 4 bases and V 1 base, and 6 bases lay outside the gene matches. CDR1 is MNHEY, CDR2 SVGAGI, per germline. The CDR3 loop is CASSYFRQGTTEAFF. DNA of the CDR3: TGTGCCAGCAGTTACTTCCGACAGGGTACCACTGAAGCTTTCTTT.

This chain links TRBV6-2 or TRBV6-3 with TRBJ2-3; 9 bases are a match to TRBD1. V was pared by 2 bases and J by 5 bases, with 5 bases of the junction left unmatched. The CDR3 loop spans 15 amino acids. CDR1 and CDR2 (germline): MNHEY, SVGEGT. CDR3 nucleotide sequence: TGTGCCAGCAGTTACCCTGGACAGGGGAAAGATACGCAGTATTTT. It translates to CASSYPGQGKDTQYF.

The chain links TRBV5-4 to TRBJ2-1; 9 positions match TRBD2. The germline V gene has CDR1 SGHNT and CDR2 YYREEE (reference sequence). The J segment lost 4 bases and the V segment lost 4 bases, leaving 9 bases of the junction unmatched. The CDR3 spans 16 residues. The CDR3, as DNA: TGTGCCAGCAGCAAGGTGGAGCTAGCGGGGTACAATGAGCAGTTCTTC. This gives the protein CASSKVELAGYNEQFF.

The chain employs TRBV29-1 and TRBJ1-1; D not resolved. Germline CDR1 reads SQVTM; CDR2 reads ANQGSEA. The CDR3 runs to 12 residues. Trimming removed 7 bases at V and 0 bases at J, with 9 bases between. CDR3 sequence: CSGGQMNTEAFF. The DNA of the CDR3 is TGCAGCGGCGGTCAGATGAACACTGAAGCTTTCTTT.

This clone occurred a few times. The gene calls are TRBV7-8 and TRBJ2-7; 8 bases are a match to TRBD1. V lost 5 bases to trimming and J lost 2 bases; unmatched junction nucleotides: 5. The CDR3 totals 14 residues. CDR1 is SGHVS, CDR2 FQNEAQ, per germline. CDR3 nucleotide sequence: TGTGCCAGCAGCACTCGACAGGGGCCCTACGAGCAGTACTTC. Translated: CASSTRQGPYEQYF.

This chain joins TRBV3-1 (or the pseudogene TRBV3-2) and TRBJ2-1, with D unresolved. There are 12 residues in the CDR3. V lost 2 bases to trimming and J lost 3 bases, with 2 bases between them. Germline V gives CDR1 LGHDT, CDR2 YNNKEL (reference sequence). For the CDR3, the DNA is TGTGCCAGCAGCCAACTCTACAATGAGCAGTTCTTC. This translates into CASSQLYNEQFF.

This rearrangement joins TRBV7-6 to TRBJ2-7; 10 bases line up with TRBD1. The germline V gene has CDR1 SGHVS and CDR2 FNYEAQ. The CDR3 is 14 residues long. Losses at the gene ends were 3 bases for V and 5 bases for J; bases not matched to a gene: 4. The CDR3 region has the DNA TGTGCCAGCAGCTTGGGACAGGGGATTAACGAGCAGTACTTC. It encodes CASSLGQGINEQYF.

There are many counts of this clone. V usage is TRBV4-3 and J usage is TRBJ1-6; D unresolved. The length of the CDR3 is 14 residues. The germline V and J ends were trimmed by 0 bases and 9 bases, with 9 bases remaining between them. CDR1 LGHNA and CDR2 YSLEER come from the germline V gene. CDR3 protein: CASSQDTSSSPLHF. CDR3 sequence (DNA): TGCGCCAGCAGCCAAGATACGAGCTCTTCACCCCTCCACTTT.

The sample holds one count of this clone. V gene TRBV5-6 combines with J gene TRBJ1-6; D is unclear. This CDR3 region has 16 residues. V gave up 4 bases and J gave up 9 bases, with 20 bases separating them. Germline V lookup: CDR1 SGHDT, CDR2 YYEEEE. CDR3 DNA sequence: TGTGCCAGCAGCCCGGACGCGGGGTTCAACGGTTCACCCCTCCACTTT. Encoded protein: CASSPDAGFNGSPLHF.

The chain carries TRBV4-3 and TRBJ1-3; a weak D match, TRBD1 (5 bases). Deletions cut 0 bases from V and 3 bases from J, with 9 bases between. Germline loops: CDR1 LGHNA, CDR2 YSLEER. This CDR3 is built from 15 residues. CDR3 in DNA: TGCGCCAGCAGCCAAGAGCAGGGTCGTGGAAACACCATATATTTT. Translated, it gives CASSQEQGRGNTIYF.

The chain joins TRBV28 to TRBJ2-7, with TRBD1 as a possible D gene (6 bases). This CDR3 region has 12 residues. Germline V gene sequence: CDR1 MDHEN, CDR2 SYDVKM. With 6 bases removed from V and 4 bases from J, the gap between germline ends came to 10 bases. This chain's CDR3 is CASRVGQYEQYF. Written as DNA, the CDR3 is TGTGCCAGCAGGGTCGGACAGTACGAGCAGTACTTC. The whole variable domain, remainder taken from reference TRBV28 and TRBJ2-7, is DVKVTQSSRYLVKRTGEKVFLECVQDMDHENMFWYRQDPGLGLRLIYFSYDVKMKEKGDIPEGYSVSREKKERFSLILESASTNQTSMYLCASRVGQYEQYFGPGTRLTVT.

The V and J genes are TRBV5-1 and TRBJ1-4, with 10 bases identical to TRBD1. Germline V gene data show CDR1 as SGHRS and CDR2 as YFSETQ. J was trimmed by 7 bases and V by 0 bases; bases with no gene match: 9. CDR3 size: 17 residues. CDR3 in amino acids: CASSLELPGQGIEKLFF. In DNA, the CDR3 is TGCGCCAGCAGCTTGGAATTGCCGGGACAGGGGATTGAAAAACTGTTTTTT.

The gene calls are TRBV18 and TRBJ2-5; no reliable D call. Germline-derived CDR1 and CDR2 are KGHSH and LQKENI. V was pared by 9 bases and J by 2 bases, with 13 bases between. The CDR3 runs 13 residues. The CDR3 sequence: CASSINGQETQYF. The DNA of the CDR3 is TGTGCCAGTTCGATTAACGGGCAAGAGACCCAGTACTTC.

The chain links TRBV6-1 to TRBJ2-1; maybe TRBD1 (5 bases). The V end lost 2 bases, the J end lost 2 bases, and 13 bases lay between the germline ends. CDR1 is MNHNS and CDR2 is SASEGT in the germline V gene. The CDR3 runs 16 residues. The CDR3 DNA reads TGTGCCAGCAGTGAACAGGGTGGCCTTCCCTACAATGAGCAGTTCTTC. Amino acid sequence: CASSEQGGLPYNEQFF.